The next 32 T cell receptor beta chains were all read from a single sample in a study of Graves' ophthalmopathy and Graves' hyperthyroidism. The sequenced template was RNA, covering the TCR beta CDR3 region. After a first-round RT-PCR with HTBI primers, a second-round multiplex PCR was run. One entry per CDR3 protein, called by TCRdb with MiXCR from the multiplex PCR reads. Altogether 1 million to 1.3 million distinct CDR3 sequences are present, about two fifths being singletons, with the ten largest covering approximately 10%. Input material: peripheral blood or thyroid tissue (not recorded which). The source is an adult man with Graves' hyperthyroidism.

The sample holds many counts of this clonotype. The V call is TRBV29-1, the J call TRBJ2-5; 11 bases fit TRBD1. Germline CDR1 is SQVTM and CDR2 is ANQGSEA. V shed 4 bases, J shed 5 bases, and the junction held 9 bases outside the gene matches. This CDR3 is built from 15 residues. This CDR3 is CSVGTGGREVETQYF. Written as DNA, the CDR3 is TGCAGCGTTGGGACAGGGGGCAGGGAGGTGGAGACCCAGTACTTC.

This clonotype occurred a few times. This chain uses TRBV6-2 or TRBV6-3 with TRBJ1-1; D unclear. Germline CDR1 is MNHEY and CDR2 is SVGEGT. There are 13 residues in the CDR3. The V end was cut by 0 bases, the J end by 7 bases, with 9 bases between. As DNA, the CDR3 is TGTGCCAGCAGTTACTCAGTGGTTTATGAAGCTTTCTTT. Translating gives CASSYSVVYEAFF.

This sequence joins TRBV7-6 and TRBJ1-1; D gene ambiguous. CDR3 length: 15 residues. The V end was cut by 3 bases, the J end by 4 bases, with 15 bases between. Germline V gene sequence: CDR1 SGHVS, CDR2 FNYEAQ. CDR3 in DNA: TGTGCCAGCAGCTTCCAGCCGGGAAAGGGCACTGAAGCTTTCTTT. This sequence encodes CASSFQPGKGTEAFF.

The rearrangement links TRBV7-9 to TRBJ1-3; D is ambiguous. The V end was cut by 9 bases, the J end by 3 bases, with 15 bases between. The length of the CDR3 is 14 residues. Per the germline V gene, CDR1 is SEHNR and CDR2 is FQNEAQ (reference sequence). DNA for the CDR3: TGTGCCAGTGTTCCCGGTCGACTTGGAAACACCATATATTTT. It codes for CASVPGRLGNTIYF. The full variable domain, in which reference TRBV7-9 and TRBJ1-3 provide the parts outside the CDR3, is DTGVSQNPRHKITKRGQNVTFRCDPISEHNRLYWYRQTLGQGPEFLTYFQNEAQLEKSRLLSDRFSAERPKGSFSTLEIQRTEQGDSAMYLCASVPGRLGNTIYFGEGSWLTVV.

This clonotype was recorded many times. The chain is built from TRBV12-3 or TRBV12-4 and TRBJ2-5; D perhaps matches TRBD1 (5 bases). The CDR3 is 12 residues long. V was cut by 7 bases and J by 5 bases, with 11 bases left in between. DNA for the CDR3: TGTGCCAGCACCCTCAGGGTGGAGACCCAGTACTTC. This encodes CASTLRVETQYF.

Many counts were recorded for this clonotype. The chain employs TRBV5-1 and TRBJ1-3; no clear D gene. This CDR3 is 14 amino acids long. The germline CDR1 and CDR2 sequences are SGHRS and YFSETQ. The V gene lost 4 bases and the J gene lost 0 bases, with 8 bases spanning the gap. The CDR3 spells CASSGTYSGNTIYF. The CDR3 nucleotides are TGCGCCAGCAGCGGAACGTACTCTGGAAACACCATATATTTT.

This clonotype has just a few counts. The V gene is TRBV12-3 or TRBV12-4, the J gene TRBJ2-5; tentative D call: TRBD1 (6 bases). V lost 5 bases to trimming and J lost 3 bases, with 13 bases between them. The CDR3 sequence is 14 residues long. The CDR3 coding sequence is TGTGCCAGCAGTATGGACAGACCAAAAGAGACCCAGTACTTC. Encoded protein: CASSMDRPKETQYF.

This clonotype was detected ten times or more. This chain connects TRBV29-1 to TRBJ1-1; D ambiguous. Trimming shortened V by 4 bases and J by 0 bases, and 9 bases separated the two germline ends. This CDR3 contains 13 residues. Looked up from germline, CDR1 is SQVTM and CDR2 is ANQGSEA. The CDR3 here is CSVVRAMNTEAFF. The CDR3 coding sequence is TGCAGCGTTGTAAGGGCCATGAACACTGAAGCTTTCTTT.

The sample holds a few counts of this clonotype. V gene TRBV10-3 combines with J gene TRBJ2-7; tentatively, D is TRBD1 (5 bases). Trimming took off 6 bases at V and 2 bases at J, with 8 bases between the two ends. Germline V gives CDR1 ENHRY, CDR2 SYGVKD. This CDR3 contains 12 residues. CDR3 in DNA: TGTGCCATCAGCGGACAAACCTACGAGCAGTACTTC. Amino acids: CAISGQTYEQYF.

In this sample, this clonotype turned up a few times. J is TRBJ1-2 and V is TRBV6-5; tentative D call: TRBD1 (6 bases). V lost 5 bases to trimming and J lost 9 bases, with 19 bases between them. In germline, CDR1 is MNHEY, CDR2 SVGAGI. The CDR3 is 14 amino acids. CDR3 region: CASSAGQFLLSYTF. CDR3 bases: TGTGCCAGCAGTGCCGGACAGTTTCTTCTGAGCTACACCTTC.

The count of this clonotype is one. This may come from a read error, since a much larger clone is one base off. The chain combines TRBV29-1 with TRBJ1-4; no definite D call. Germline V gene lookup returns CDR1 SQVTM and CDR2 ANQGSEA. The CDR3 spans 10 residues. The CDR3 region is CGAIDEKLFF. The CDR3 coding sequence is TGCGGTGCTATTGATGAAAAACTGTTTTTT.

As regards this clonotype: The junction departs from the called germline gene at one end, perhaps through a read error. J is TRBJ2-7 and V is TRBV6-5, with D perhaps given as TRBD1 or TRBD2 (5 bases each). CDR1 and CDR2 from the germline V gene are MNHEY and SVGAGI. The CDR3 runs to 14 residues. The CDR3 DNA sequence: TGTGCCAGCAGTTACTTGGGGACCCGCGAATTGGCAAACTTC. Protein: CASSYLGTRELANF.

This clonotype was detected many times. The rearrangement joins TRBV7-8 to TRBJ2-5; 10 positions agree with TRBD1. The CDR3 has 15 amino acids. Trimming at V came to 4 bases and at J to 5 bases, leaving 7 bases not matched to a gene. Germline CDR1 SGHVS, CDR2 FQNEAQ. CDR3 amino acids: CASSSIPGQGETQYF. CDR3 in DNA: TGTGCCAGCAGCTCCATACCGGGACAGGGGGAGACCCAGTACTTC.

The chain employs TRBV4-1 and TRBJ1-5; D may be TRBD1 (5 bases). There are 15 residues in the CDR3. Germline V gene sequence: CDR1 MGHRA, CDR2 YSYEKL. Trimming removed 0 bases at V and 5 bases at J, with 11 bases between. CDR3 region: CASSQEVAGHQPQHF. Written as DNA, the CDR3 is TGCGCCAGCAGCCAAGAGGTGGCGGGGCATCAGCCCCAGCATTTT.

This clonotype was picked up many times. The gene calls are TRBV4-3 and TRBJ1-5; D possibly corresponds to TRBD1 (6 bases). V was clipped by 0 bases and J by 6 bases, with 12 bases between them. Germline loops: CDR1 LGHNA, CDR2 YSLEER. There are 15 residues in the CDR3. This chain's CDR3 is CASSQDVQGGQPQHF. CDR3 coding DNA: TGCGCCAGCAGCCAAGATGTACAGGGCGGTCAGCCCCAGCATTTT.

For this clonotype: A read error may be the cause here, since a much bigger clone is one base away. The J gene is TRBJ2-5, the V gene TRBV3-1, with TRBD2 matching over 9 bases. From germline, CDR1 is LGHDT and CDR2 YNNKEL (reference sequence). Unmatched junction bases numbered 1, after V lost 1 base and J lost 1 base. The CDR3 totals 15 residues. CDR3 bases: TGTGCCAGCAGCCAAGCGACTAGCGGCCAAGAGACCCAGTACTTC. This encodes CASSQATSGQETQYF.

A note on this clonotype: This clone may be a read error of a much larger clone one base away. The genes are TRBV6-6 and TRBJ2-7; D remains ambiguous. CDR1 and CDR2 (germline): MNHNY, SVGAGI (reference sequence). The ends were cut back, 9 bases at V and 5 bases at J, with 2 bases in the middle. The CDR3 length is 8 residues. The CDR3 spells CARDEQYF. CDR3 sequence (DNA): TGTGCCAGGGACGAGCAGTACTTC.

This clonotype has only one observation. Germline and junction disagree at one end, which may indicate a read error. The DNA for the CDR3 is TGTGCCAGCCTCGCGGCGGGTTTT. It encodes CASLAAGF. The chain links TRBV2 to TRBJ1-4; unclear D gene. Germline lookup yields CDR1 SNHLY and CDR2 FYNNEI. The CDR3 is 8 residues long.

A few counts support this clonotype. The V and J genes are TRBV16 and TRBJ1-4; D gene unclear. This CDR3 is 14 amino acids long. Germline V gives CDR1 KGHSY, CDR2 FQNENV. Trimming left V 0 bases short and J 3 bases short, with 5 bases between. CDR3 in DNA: TGTGCCAGCAGCCAATCTGGGGCTAATGAAAAACTGTTTTTT. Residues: CASSQSGANEKLFF.

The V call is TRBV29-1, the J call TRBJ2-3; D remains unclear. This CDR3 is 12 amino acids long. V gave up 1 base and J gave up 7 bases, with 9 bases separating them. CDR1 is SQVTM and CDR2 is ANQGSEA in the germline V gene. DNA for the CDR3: TGCAGCGTTGAAGGTGAAGGGAATACGCAGTATTTT. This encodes CSVEGEGNTQYF.

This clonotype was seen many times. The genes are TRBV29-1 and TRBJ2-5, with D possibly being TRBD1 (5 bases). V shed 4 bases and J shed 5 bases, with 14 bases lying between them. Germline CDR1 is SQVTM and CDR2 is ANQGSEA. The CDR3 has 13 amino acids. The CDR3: CSVVGQGMETQYF. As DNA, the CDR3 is TGCAGCGTTGTGGGGCAGGGAATGGAGACCCAGTACTTC.

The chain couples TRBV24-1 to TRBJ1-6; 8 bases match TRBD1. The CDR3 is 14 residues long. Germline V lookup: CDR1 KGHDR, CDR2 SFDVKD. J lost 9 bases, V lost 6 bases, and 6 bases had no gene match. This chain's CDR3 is CATSQGTGPSPLHF. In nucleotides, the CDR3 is TGTGCCACCAGTCAAGGGACAGGACCTTCACCCCTCCACTTT.

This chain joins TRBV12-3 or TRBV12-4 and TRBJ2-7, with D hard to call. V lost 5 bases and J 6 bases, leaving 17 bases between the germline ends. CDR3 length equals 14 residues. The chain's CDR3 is CASSPSTEVPEQYF. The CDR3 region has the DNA TGTGCCAGCAGTCCCTCGACTGAAGTCCCCGAGCAGTACTTC.

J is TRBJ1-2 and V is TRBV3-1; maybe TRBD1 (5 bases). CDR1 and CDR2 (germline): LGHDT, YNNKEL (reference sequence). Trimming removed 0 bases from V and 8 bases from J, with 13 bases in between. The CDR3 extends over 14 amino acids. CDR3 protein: CASSQDFQGYGYTF. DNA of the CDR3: TGTGCCAGCAGCCAAGACTTTCAGGGTTACGGCTACACCTTC.

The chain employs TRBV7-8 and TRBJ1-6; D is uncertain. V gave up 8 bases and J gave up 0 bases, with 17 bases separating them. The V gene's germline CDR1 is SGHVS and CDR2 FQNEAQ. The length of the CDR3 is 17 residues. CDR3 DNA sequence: TGTGCCAGCTGCGTCGGGCCGACGAGCTCCTATAATTCACCCCTCCACTTT. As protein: CASCVGPTSSYNSPLHF. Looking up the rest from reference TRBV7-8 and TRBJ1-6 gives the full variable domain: GAGVSQSPRYKVAKRGQDVALRCDPISGHVSLFWYQQALGQGPEFLTYFQNEAQLDKSGLPSDRFFAERPEGSVSTLKIQRTQQEDSAVYLCASCVGPTSSYNSPLHFGNGTRLTVT.

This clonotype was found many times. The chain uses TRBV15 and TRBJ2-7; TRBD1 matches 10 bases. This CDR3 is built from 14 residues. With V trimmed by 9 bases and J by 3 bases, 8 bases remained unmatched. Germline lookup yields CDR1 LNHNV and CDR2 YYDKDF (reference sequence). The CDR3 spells CATTLDRGDYEQYF. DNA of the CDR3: TGTGCCACAACCCTGGACAGGGGGGACTACGAGCAGTACTTC.

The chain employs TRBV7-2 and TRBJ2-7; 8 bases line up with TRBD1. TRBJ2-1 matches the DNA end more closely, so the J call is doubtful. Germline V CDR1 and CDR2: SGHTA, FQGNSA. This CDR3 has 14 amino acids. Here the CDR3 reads CASSRDRGSGEQFF. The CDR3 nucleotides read TGTGCCAGCAGCCGCGACAGGGGCTCCGGTGAGCAGTTCTTC.

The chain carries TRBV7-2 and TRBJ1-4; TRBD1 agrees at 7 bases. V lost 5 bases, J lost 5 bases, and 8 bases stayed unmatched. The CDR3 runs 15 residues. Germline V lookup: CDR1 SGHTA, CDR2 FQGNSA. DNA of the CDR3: TGTGCCAGCAGCCAAGAGACAGGGTTGAATGAAAAACTGTTTTTT. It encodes CASSQETGLNEKLFF. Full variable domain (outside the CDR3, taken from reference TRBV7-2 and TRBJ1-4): GAGVSQSPSNKVTEKGKDVELRCDPISGHTALYWYRQSLGQGLEFLIYFQGNSAPDKSGLPSDRFSAERTGGSVSTLTIQRTQQEDSAVYLCASSQETGLNEKLFFGSGTQLSVL.

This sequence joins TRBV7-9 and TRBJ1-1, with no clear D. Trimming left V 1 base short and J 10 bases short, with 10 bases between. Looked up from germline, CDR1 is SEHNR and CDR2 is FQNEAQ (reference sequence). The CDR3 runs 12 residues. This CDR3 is CASSLEARGAFF. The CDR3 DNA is TGTGCCAGCAGCTTAGAGGCCCGAGGAGCTTTCTTT.

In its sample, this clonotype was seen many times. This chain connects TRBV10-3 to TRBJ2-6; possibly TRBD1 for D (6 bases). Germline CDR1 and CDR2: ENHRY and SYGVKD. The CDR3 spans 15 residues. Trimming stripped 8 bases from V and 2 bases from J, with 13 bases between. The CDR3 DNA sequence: TGTGCCATCGGGGCGAGGGACACTGGGGCCAACGTCCTGACTTTC. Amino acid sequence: CAIGARDTGANVLTF.

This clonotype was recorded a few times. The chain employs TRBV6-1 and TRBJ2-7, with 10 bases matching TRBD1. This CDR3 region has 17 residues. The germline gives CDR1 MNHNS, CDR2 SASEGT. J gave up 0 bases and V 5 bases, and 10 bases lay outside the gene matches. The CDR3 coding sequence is TGTGCCAGCAGTCCGCGGGACAGGGGCCAGAGCTCCTACGAGCAGTACTTC. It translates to CASSPRDRGQSSYEQYF.

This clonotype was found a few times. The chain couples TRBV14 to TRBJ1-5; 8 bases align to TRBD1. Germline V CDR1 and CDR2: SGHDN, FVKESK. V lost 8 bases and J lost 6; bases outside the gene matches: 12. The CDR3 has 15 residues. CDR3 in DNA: TGTGCCAGCTCACCACGAGGGACAGGAACTCAGCCCCAGCATTTT. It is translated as CASSPRGTGTQPQHF.